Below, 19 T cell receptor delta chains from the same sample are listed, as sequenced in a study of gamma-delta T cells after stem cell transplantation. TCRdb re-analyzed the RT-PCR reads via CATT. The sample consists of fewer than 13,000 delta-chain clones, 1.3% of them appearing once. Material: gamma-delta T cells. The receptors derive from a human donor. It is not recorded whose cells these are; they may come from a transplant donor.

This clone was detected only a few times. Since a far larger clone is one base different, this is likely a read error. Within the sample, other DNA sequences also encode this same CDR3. The CDR3 sequence is CACDTAGILGDTRSSWDTRQMFF. In nucleotides, the CDR3 is TGTGCCTGTGACACCGCGGGGATACTGGGGGATACCCGGAGCTCCTGGGACACCCGGCAGATGTTTTTC. The J gene is TRDJ3, the V gene TRDV2; the match to TRDD3 covers 12 bases. Looked up from germline, CDR1 is GEAIGNYY and CDR2 is EKD. The CDR3 sequence is 23 residues long.

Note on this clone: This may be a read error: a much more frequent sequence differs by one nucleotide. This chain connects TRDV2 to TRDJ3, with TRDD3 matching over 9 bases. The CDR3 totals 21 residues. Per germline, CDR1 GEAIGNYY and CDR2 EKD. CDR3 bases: TGTGCCTGTGACACCGTCTCGGTACTGGGGGACAGCTCCTGGGACACCCAACAGATGTTTTTC. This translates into CACDTVSVLGDSSWDTQQMFF.

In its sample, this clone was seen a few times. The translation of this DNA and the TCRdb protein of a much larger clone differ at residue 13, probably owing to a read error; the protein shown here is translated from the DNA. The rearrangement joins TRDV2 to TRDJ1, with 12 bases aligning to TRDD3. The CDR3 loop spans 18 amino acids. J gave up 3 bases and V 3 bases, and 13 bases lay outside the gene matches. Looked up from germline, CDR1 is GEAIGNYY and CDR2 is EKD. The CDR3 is CACDAVLGDTDGADKLIF. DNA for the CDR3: TGTGCCTGTGACGCCGTACTGGGGGATACTGACGGCGCCGATAAACTCATCTTT.

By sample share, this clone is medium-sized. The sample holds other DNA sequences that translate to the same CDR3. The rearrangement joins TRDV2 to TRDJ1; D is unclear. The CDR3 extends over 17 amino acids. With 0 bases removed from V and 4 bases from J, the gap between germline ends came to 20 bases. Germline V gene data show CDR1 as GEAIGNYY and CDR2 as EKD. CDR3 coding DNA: TGTGCCTGTGACACCGTTGGGAAGACCGACGAGATCGATAAACTCATCTTT. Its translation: CACDTVGKTDEIDKLIF.

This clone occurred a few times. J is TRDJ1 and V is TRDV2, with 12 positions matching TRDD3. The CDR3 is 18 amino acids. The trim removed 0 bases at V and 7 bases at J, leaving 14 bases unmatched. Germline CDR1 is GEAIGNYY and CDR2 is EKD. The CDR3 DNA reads TGTGCCTGTGACACCGTAAATGTTAGACTGGGGGATACCCCTAAACTCATCTTT. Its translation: CACDTVNVRLGDTPKLIF.

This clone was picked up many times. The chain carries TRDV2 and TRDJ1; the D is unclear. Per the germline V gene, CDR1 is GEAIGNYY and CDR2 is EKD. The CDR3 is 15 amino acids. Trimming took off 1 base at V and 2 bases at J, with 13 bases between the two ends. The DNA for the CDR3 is TGTGCCTGTGACACTTTGGTTGGGTTTACCGATAAACTCATCTTT. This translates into CACDTLVGFTDKLIF.

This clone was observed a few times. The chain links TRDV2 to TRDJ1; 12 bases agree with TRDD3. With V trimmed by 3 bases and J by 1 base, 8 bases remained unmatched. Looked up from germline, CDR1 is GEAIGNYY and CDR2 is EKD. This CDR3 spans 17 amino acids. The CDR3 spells CACDPLLGDTRTDKLIF. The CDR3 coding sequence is TGTGCCTGTGACCCGCTTCTGGGGGATACGCGCACCGATAAACTCATCTTT.

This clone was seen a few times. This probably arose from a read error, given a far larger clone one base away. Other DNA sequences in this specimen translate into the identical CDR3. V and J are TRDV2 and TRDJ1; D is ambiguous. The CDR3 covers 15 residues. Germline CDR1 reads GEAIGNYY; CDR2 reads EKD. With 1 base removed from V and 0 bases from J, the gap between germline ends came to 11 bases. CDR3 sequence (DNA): TGTGCCTGTGACACGGTGGGTGGCTACACCGATAAACTCATCTTT. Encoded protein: CACDTVGGYTDKLIF.

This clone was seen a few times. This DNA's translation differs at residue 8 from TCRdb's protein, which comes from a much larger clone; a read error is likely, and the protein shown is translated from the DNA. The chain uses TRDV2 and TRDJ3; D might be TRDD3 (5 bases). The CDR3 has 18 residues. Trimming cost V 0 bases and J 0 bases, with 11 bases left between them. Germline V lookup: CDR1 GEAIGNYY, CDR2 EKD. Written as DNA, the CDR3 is TGTGCCTGTGACACCGCGGGGGCTCACTCCTGGGACACCCGACAGATGTTTTTC. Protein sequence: CACDTAGAHSWDTRQMFF.

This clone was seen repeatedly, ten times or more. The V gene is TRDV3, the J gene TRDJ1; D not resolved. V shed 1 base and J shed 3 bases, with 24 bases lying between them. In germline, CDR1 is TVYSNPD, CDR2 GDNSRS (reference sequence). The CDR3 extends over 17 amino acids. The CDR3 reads CAFILRPEEWCADKLIF. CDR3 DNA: TGTGCCTTTATTCTGCGGCCGGAGGAATGGTGCGCCGATAAACTCATCTTT.

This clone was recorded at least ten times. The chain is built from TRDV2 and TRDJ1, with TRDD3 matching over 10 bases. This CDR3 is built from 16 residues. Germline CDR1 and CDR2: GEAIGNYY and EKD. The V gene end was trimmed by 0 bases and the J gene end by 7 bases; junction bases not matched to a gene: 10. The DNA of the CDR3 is TGTGCCTGTGACACCCTGGGGGATAAAGGGAAGGGTAAACTCATCTTT. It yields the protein CACDTLGDKGKGKLIF.

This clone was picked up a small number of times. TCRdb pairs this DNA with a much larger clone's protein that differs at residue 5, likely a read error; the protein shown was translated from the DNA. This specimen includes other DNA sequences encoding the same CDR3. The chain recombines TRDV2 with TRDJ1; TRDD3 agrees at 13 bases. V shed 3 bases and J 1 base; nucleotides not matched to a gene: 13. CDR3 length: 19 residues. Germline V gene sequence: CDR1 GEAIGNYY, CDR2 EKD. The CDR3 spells CACDPLLGDTKSLTDKLIF. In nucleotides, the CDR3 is TGTGCCTGTGACCCCCTACTGGGGGATACGAAGTCGCTCACCGATAAACTCATCTTT.

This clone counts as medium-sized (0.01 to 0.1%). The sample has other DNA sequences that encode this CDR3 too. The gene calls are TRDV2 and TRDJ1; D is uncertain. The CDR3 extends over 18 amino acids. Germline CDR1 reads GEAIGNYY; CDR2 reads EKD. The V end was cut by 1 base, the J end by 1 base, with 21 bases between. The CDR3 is CACDTLGDTQPFTDKLIF. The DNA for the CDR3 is TGTGCCTGTGACACTCTCGGTGACACTCAGCCTTTCACCGATAAACTCATCTTT.

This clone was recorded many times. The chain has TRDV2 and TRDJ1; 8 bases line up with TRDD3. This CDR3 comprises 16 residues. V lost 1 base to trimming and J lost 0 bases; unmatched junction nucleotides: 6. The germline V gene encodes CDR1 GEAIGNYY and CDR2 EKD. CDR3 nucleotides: TGTGCCTGTGACACGGTTTGGGGGATGAACACCGATAAACTCATCTTT. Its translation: CACDTVWGMNTDKLIF.

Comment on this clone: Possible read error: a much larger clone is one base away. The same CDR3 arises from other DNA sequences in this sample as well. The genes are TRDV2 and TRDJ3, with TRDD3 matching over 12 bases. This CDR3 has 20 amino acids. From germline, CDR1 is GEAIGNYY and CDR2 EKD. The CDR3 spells CACDTAGGYASSWDTRQMFF. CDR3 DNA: TGCGCCTGTGACACCGCTGGGGGATACGCTAGCTCCTGGGACACCCGACAGATGTTTTTC.

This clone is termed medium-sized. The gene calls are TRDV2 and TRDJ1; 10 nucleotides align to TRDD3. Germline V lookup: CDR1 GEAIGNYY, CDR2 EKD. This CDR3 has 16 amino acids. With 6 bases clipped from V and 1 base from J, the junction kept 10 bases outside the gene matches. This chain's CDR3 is CACLPLGDGSTDKLIF. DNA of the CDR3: TGTGCCTGTCTCCCACTGGGGGATGGATCCACCGATAAACTCATCTTT.

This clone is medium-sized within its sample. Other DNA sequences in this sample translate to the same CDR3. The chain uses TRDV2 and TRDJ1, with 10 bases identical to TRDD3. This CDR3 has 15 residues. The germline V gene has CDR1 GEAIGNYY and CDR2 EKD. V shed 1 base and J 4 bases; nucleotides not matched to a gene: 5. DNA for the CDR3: TGTGCCTGTGACACACTGGGGGATGATGACGATAAACTCATCTTT. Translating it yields CACDTLGDDDDKLIF.

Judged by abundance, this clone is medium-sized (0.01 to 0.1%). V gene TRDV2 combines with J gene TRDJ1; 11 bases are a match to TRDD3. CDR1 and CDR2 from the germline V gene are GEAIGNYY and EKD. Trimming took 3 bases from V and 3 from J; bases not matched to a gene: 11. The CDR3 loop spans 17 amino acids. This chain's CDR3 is CACDRLGGYARPDKLIF. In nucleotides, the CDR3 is TGTGCCTGTGACCGTCTTGGGGGATACGCGCGCCCCGATAAACTCATCTTT.

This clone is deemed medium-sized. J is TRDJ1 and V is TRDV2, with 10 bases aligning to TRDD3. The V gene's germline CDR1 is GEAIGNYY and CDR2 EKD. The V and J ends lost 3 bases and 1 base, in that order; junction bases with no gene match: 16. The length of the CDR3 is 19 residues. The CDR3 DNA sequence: TGTGCCTGTGACCCCGTCCTACTGGGGGATCCTCCCACCACCGATAAACTCATCTTT. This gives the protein CACDPVLLGDPPTTDKLIF.